The rows below give T cell receptor beta chains drawn from one sample of a study of cytomegalovirus exposure and HLA in healthy donors. This table comes from immunoSEQ multiplex PCR, and its TCRdb copy is limited to in-frame clones, with some not included. Here the sample spans 80,000 to 100,000 clones, about three quarters being singletons. Specimen: PBMCs. The receptors derive from a man aged 40-49 years in good health and CMV-seronegative. Each CDR3 is given with its conserved first and last residue. The D gene is left open where the match is weak. Clone size, where shown, is once, few, many, or a class for clones that have expanded.

V: TRBV27; D: NA; size: NA; J: TRBJ1-2; DNA: TGTGCCAGCAGTCAAGCCGACAGGAACTATGGCTACACCTTC; CDR3: CASSQADRNYGYTF
V: TRBV5-6; D: NA; size: NA; J: TRBJ1-2; DNA: TGTGCCAGCAGCTCAGGGGCCAACAGGCGCGGCTACACCTTC; CDR3: CASSSGANRRGYTF
V: TRBV5-1; D: TRBD1; size: NA; J: TRBJ2-7; DNA: TGCGCCAGCAGCTTGAGAGGGACAGAGATCTTTTTCGAGCAGTACTTC; CDR3: CASSLRGTEIFFEQYF
V: TRBV7-9; D: TRBD1; size: NA; J: TRBJ2-1; DNA: TGTGCCAGCAGCAGATGGGACAGGGCGATGAATGAGCAGTTCTTC; CDR3: CASSRWDRAMNEQFF
V: TRBV10-3; D: NA; size: few; J: TRBJ1-5; DNA: TGTGCCATCAGTGACCGGTTGGAGGGTCAGCCCCAGCATTTT; CDR3: CAISDRLEGQPQHF
V: TRBV5-1; D: TRBD1; size: NA; J: TRBJ2-2; DNA: TGCGCCAGCAGCTTCTCGACAGGGGAAATCGGGGAGCTGTTTTTT; CDR3: CASSFSTGEIGELFF
V: TRBV12-5; D: TRBD2; size: NA; J: TRBJ2-2; DNA: TGTGCTAGTGGTTTGGTACACCCCTCCGGCGGGGGGGACACCGGGGAGCTGTTTTTT; CDR3: CASGLVHPSGGGDTGELFF
V: TRBV11-2; D: TRBD2; size: NA; J: TRBJ2-5; DNA: TGTGCCAGCAGCTTCCCAGTCGGGACTAGCGGAGAGACCCAGTACTTC; CDR3: CASSFPVGTSGETQYF
V: TRBV10-3; D: TRBD1; size: NA; J: TRBJ1-4; DNA: TGTGCCATCAGTGAGTCGACAGGGTCAACTAATGAAAAACTGTTTTTT; CDR3: CAISESTGSTNEKLFF
V: TRBV2; D: NA; size: NA; J: TRBJ1-1; DNA: TGTGCCAGCAGCAGGGCGGTAGACACTGAAGCTTTCTTT; CDR3: CASSRAVDTEAFF
V: TRBV29-1; D: TRBD1; size: NA; J: TRBJ2-7; DNA: TGCAGCATTTTTGGGACAGGGAGCTACGAGCAGTACTTC; CDR3: CSIFGTGSYEQYF
V: TRBV9; D: NA; size: NA; J: TRBJ1-5; DNA: TGTGCCAGCAGCGTAGGGACAGCCTTGAATCAGCCCCAGCATTTT; CDR3: CASSVGTALNQPQHF
V: TRBV30; D: NA; size: NA; J: TRBJ2-6; DNA: TGTGCCTGGCACTACAAGGCTCCTGACCGTGGGGCCAACGTCCTGACTTTC; CDR3: CAWHYKAPDRGANVLTF
V: TRBV7-8; D: NA; size: NA; J: TRBJ2-3; DNA: TGTGCCAGCAGCTTAGCGGGTTGGGGGACTCTCACAGATACGCAGTATTTT; CDR3: CASSLAGWGTLTDTQYF
V: TRBV5-1; D: NA; size: NA; J: TRBJ1-5; DNA: TGCGCCAGCAGCTTCCGGGGAGGTCAGCCCCAGCATTTT; CDR3: CASSFRGGQPQHF
V: TRBV19; D: TRBD1; size: NA; J: TRBJ1-5; DNA: TGTGCCAGCTCCCGGGGACAGTCCGGCCAGCCCCAGCATTTT; CDR3: CASSRGQSGQPQHF
V: TRBV29-1; D: TRBD1; size: NA; J: TRBJ2-1; DNA: TGCAGCGTCCTACCGGGACAGGGTTACAATGAGCAGTTCTTC; CDR3: CSVLPGQGYNEQFF
V: TRBV5-8; D: TRBD2; size: NA; J: TRBJ2-3; DNA: TGTGCCAGCAGCTTGGGCTCTAGCGGGGGGACAGATACGCAGTATTTT; CDR3: CASSLGSSGGTDTQYF
V: TRBV7-3; D: TRBD2; size: NA; J: TRBJ2-2; DNA: TGTGCCAGCAGCCCAGGACTAGCGGACACCGGGGAGCTGTTTTTT; CDR3: CASSPGLADTGELFF
V: TRBV6-6; D: NA; size: few; J: TRBJ2-1; DNA: TGTGCCAGCAGTTTAGCGGAGGGTTTCTCCTACAATGAGCAGTTCTTC; CDR3: CASSLAEGFSYNEQFF
V: TRBV2; D: NA; size: NA; J: TRBJ1-6; DNA: TGTGCCAGCAGGGAACCCCGTTATAATTCACCCCTCCACTTT; CDR3: CASREPRYNSPLHF
V: TRBV5-1; D: TRBD1; size: NA; J: TRBJ1-2; DNA: TGCGCCAGCAGCGACAGGGGGGCCTCGCGAGGCTACACCTTC; CDR3: CASSDRGASRGYTF
V: TRBV10-1; D: NA; size: few; J: TRBJ2-7; DNA: TGCGCCAGCAGTGAGTTAACGAACGCCCGGTCCTACGAGCAGTACTTC; CDR3: CASSELTNARSYEQYF
V: TRBV19; D: TRBD1; size: NA; J: TRBJ2-1; DNA: TGTGCCAGTAGTAGGGACAGGGCCTCCTACAATGAGCAGTTCTTC; CDR3: CASSRDRASYNEQFF
V: TRBV2; D: TRBD1; size: NA; J: TRBJ2-7; DNA: TGTGCCAGCACACGGGACAGGACAGTAGAGCAGTACTTC; CDR3: CASTRDRTVEQYF
V: TRBV13; D: TRBD2; size: NA; J: TRBJ2-7; DNA: TGTGCCAGCAGCTTAGCAGCGGGGGACTACGAGCAGTACTTC; CDR3: CASSLAAGDYEQYF
V: TRBV5-1; D: NA; size: few; J: TRBJ1-4; DNA: TGCGCCAGCAGCTTGGAGGGGGTAAATGAAAAACTGTTTTTT; CDR3: CASSLEGVNEKLFF
V: TRBV5-1; D: NA; size: once; J: TRBJ2-3; DNA: TGCGCCAGCAGCTCGATCAGGACAGATACGCAGTATTTT; CDR3: CASSSIRTDTQYF
V: TRBV27; D: NA; size: NA; J: TRBJ2-2; DNA: TGTGCCAGCAGTCCTCTTGCGGGGCGGACCGGGGAGCTGTTTTTT; CDR3: CASSPLAGRTGELFF
V: TRBV27; D: TRBD1; size: NA; J: TRBJ1-6; DNA: TGTGCCAGCAGTTTATTCGGGACAGGGGGTTCACCCCTCCACTTT; CDR3: CASSLFGTGGSPLHF
V: TRBV7-2; D: NA; size: NA; J: TRBJ2-5; DNA: TGTGCCAGCAGCTTCAATACAGGGAAACAAGAGACCCAGTACTTC; CDR3: CASSFNTGKQETQYF